This TCR beta chain stems from a study of shared clonotypes between healthy human individuals. As to this clone: Its antigen is unidentified.

Libraries were prepared by immunoSEQ multiplex PCR; TCRdb keeps only in-frame clonotypes and omits some of them. This sample has about 2 million clones, with about 95% found just once. Whole-study results and caveats: Generation of non-shared clonotypes was less probable than generation of clonotypes shared by all four donors.

Positively selected for CCR7, the CD45RO-negative cells used as naive CD8 cells excluded terminally differentiated effector memory CD45RA+ cells. Material: naive CD8+ T cells sorted from blood. This clonotype originated in a man between 18 and 29 years old in good health.

Written as DNA, the CDR3 is TGCGCCAGCAGCTTGGTTCCGATCTCTGGAAACACCATATATTTT. It translates to CASSLVPISGNTIYF. This chain links TRBV5-1 with TRBJ1-3; D is ambiguous. Germline V CDR1 and CDR2: SGHRS, YFSETQ. Trimming took off 0 bases at V and 0 bases at J, with 7 bases between the two ends. This CDR3 comprises 15 residues. The complete variable domain, with remaining parts taken from reference TRBV5-1 and TRBJ1-3, reads KAGVTQTPRYLIKTRGQQVTLSCSPISGHRSVSWYQQTPGQGLQFLFEYFSETQRNKGNFPGRFSGRQFSNSRSEMNVSTLELGDSALYLCASSLVPISGNTIYFGEGSWLTVV.